Listed here are 18 T cell receptor beta chains from one sample, sequenced in a study of T cells in Graves' hyperthyroidism and ophthalmopathy (dated by TCRdb to between 2018 and 2021). Library creation used multiplex PCR. The sequencing machine was an Illumina HiSeq 2000. TCR beta CDR3 regions were amplified from RNA transcripts. The TCR CDR3 was subjected to a first round of RT-PCR using the HTBI primer set and the Qiagen OneStep RT-PCR kit. TCRdb reprocessed the public reads (quality trimming at Q25 with fastp, clone calling with MiXCR) and kept in-frame beta chains. Under each unique CDR3 protein, matching rows form one entry showing the most common genes and DNA. In all, the sample holds about 620,000 distinct CDR3 sequences, and under 20% of those were seen once. The top ten clonotypes cover 3% to 4.5% of the sample. The sample was blood. Receptors originate from a woman in her twenties or thirties with Graves' hyperthyroidism.

The sample holds many counts of this clonotype. This chain links TRBV18 with TRBJ1-1; D not certain. The CDR3 extends over 14 amino acids. Germline V gives CDR1 KGHSH, CDR2 LQKENI. Deletions cut 1 base from V and 5 bases from J, with 11 bases between. The CDR3 DNA sequence: TGTGCCAGCTCACCACAGGGAGGAGGTACTGAAGCTTTCTTT. It yields the protein CASSPQGGGTEAFF.

This chain uses TRBV2 with TRBJ1-5; D is perhaps TRBD1 (6 bases). CDR1 and CDR2 from the germline V gene are SNHLY and FYNNEI. The CDR3 runs to 15 residues. Trimming stripped 2 bases from V and 3 bases from J, with 11 bases between. The CDR3 region has the DNA TGTGCCAGCAGTGAAATAGGGGGATACAATCAGCCCCAGCATTTT. It specifies CASSEIGGYNQPQHF. The complete variable domain, with remaining parts taken from reference TRBV2 and TRBJ1-5, reads EPEVTQTPSHQVTQMGQEVILRCVPISNHLYFYWYRQILGQKVEFLVSFYNNEISEKSEIFDDQFSVERPDGSNFTLKIRSTKLEDSAMYFCASSEIGGYNQPQHFGDGTRLSIL.

This clonotype appeared a few times. The chain couples TRBV19 to TRBJ1-5, with TRBD1 identical over 7 bases. Trimming removed 6 bases from V and 2 bases from J; junction bases left unmatched: 4. Germline CDR1 and CDR2: LNHDA and SQIVND (reference sequence). This CDR3 is 14 amino acids long. CDR3 in DNA: TGTGCCAGTAGAAGGGACAGACGCAATCAGCCCCAGCATTTT. Translated: CASRRDRRNQPQHF.

This clonotype was observed many times. V and J are TRBV12-3 or TRBV12-4 and TRBJ2-3; 10 bases line up with TRBD2. This CDR3 is built from 15 residues. V shed 5 bases, J shed 3 bases, and the junction held 5 bases outside the gene matches. The chain's CDR3 is CASSPGLAATDTQYF. The CDR3 coding sequence is TGTGCCAGCAGTCCCGGACTAGCGGCTACAGATACGCAGTATTTT.

This clonotype was recorded many times. J is TRBJ2-1 and V is TRBV28; 14 nucleotides agree with TRBD2. The V segment lost 3 bases and the J segment 9 bases; nucleotides outside the gene matches: 10. CDR1 is MDHEN, CDR2 SYDVKM, per germline. This CDR3 contains 17 residues. CDR3 sequence: CASSFETSGRAVGEQFF. As DNA, the CDR3 is TGTGCCAGCAGTTTCGAGACTAGCGGGAGGGCCGTCGGTGAGCAGTTCTTC.

The chain links TRBV5-1 to TRBJ2-1; 7 nucleotides line up with TRBD2. Per the germline V gene, CDR1 is SGHRS and CDR2 is YFSETQ. With V trimmed by 0 bases and J by 0 bases, 9 bases remained unmatched. The CDR3 has 18 amino acids. The CDR3 nucleotides are TGCGCCAGCAGCTTGGTACTAGCGCCGTTGAGCTCCTACAATGAGCAGTTCTTC. This sequence encodes CASSLVLAPLSSYNEQFF.

This clonotype was observed at least ten times. This sequence joins TRBV6-1 and TRBJ1-1, with D perhaps TRBD1 (5 bases). There are 16 residues in the CDR3. CDR1 is MNHNS, CDR2 SASEGT, per germline. The V end was cut by 5 bases, the J end by 5 bases, with 21 bases between. CDR3 amino acids: CASSSPNFGGSTEAFF. DNA of the CDR3: TGTGCCAGCAGTTCCCCGAATTTCGGGGGGAGTACTGAAGCTTTCTTT.

The table lists this clonotype with many counts. The chain is built from TRBV20-1 and TRBJ1-1; the D gene is possibly TRBD1 (6 bases). The length of the CDR3 is 14 residues. V lost 2 bases, J lost 2 bases, and 12 bases lay in between. Germline loops: CDR1 DFQATT, CDR2 SNEGSKA (reference sequence). The chain's CDR3 is CSARPQGKNTEAFF. Here the CDR3 DNA reads TGCAGTGCTAGACCCCAGGGGAAAAACACTGAAGCTTTCTTT.

The rearrangement joins TRBV28 to TRBJ2-7, with a possible D match to TRBD1 (5 bases). Germline V gene sequence: CDR1 MDHEN, CDR2 SYDVKM. The CDR3 length is 14 residues. V was shortened by 5 bases and J by 4 bases, with 15 bases between the two germline ends. The CDR3 DNA follows: TGTGCCAGCAGTCCTCAGACAGTAGAGTACGAGCAGTACTTC. Encoded protein: CASSPQTVEYEQYF.

This clonotype has a count of ten or more. This chain links TRBV2 with TRBJ2-7; D may be TRBD1 (5 bases). The ends were cut back, 4 bases at V and 8 bases at J, with 15 bases in the middle. CDR3 length: 13 amino acids. The germline gives CDR1 SNHLY, CDR2 FYNNEI. Here the CDR3 reads CASSVREGDKQYF. In DNA, the CDR3 is TGTGCCAGCAGTGTTAGAGAAGGGGATAAGCAGTACTTC.

To note about this clonotype: No DNA is shown, since the ends of the CDR3 on it are uncertain; the CDR3 is the one TCRdb lists. The gene calls are TRBV28 and TRBJ1-1; the DNA was not used to check the table's D call, TRBD1. Per the germline V gene, CDR1 is MDHEN and CDR2 is SYDVKM. Inclusive of both ends, the CDR3 amounts to 12 amino acids. CDR3 amino acids: CASSSSTGEAFF.

This clonotype occurred many times. The chain links TRBV7-8 to TRBJ1-1; D ambiguous. Per germline, CDR1 SGHVS and CDR2 FQNEAQ. The V and J ends lost 3 bases and 6 bases respectively, with 11 bases between them. CDR3 length: 13 residues. CDR3 protein: CASSLSQGAEAFF. CDR3 nucleotides: TGTGCCAGCAGCTTGTCTCAAGGCGCTGAAGCTTTCTTT.

The V and J genes are TRBV27 and TRBJ1-3; no clear D. CDR3 length equals 14 residues. Germline CDR1 MNHEY, CDR2 SMNVEV (reference sequence). V gave up 6 bases and J gave up 4 bases, with 13 bases separating them. CDR3 residues: CASRSVGPGNTIYF. For the CDR3, the DNA is TGTGCCAGCAGGTCGGTAGGGCCCGGAAACACCATATATTTT.

This clonotype was seen at least ten times. This chain uses TRBV24-1 with TRBJ1-1, with TRBD1 matching over 8 bases. The germline CDR1 and CDR2 sequences are KGHDR and SFDVKD. V trimming: 5 bases; J trimming: 0 bases; junction bases outside the gene matches: 10. CDR3 length: 17 residues. The CDR3 here is CATSGRDRTGVNTEAFF. CDR3 DNA sequence: TGTGCCACCAGTGGGCGGGACAGGACGGGGGTGAACACTGAAGCTTTCTTT.

This clonotype was seen a few times. The chain joins TRBV7-9 to TRBJ2-2; D call uncertain. This CDR3 spans 16 amino acids. Between the trimmed V and J ends, which lost 5 bases and 4 bases, there was a span of 17 bases. From germline, CDR1 is SEHNR and CDR2 FQNEAQ (reference sequence). CDR3 sequence reads: CASSRYSGSATGELFF. The CDR3 DNA reads as TGTGCCAGCAGCCGGTATAGTGGGTCAGCCACCGGGGAGCTGTTTTTT.

This clonotype occurred many times. This sequence joins TRBV30 and TRBJ1-1, with a tentative D call TRBD1 (5 bases). Germline CDR1 reads GTSNPN; CDR2 reads SVGIG (reference sequence). V was clipped by 2 bases and J by 1 base, with 8 bases between them. This CDR3 is 13 amino acids long. As DNA, the CDR3 is TGTGCCTGGAGTTGGGACTGGAACACTGAAGCTTTCTTT. This translates into CAWSWDWNTEAFF.

This chain uses TRBV7-2 with TRBJ2-5; TRBD1 might be the D (5 bases). This CDR3 has 14 residues. CDR1 and CDR2 from the germline V gene are SGHTA and FQGNSA. V lost 3 bases and J lost 7, with 15 bases in between. The CDR3 loop is CASSFSPFQGTQYF. The CDR3 DNA reads as TGTGCCAGCAGCTTCAGTCCATTCCAGGGGACCCAGTACTTC.

Only one count was recorded for this clonotype. A much larger clone differs by one base, so this may be a read error. The V gene is TRBV18, the J gene TRBJ2-7; the D gene is possibly TRBD1 (6 bases). There are 13 residues in the CDR3. Germline loops: CDR1 KGHSH, CDR2 LQKENI. This CDR3 is CASSQGDTYGQYF. In nucleotides, the CDR3 is TGTGCCAGCTCACAAGGGGACACCTACGGGCAGTACTTC.